One T cell receptor (beta chain) is described in this entry. The sample is drawn from a study of blood T cell repertoires in COVID-19. In the authors' workflow: Amplifying reference gene primers gave estimates of nucleated cell counts. The method was immunoSEQ multiplex PCR; TCRdb's version includes in-frame clones alone and lacks a portion of them. V, J and clone size are those of that table, while D and trimming were read from the DNA. The repertoire includes approximately 32,000 clones, 80% to 95% of them detected once, and around 3.6% sits in the top ten. This TCR was sampled from a man aged 55 to 70 with acute or convalescent COVID-19. Sample: peripheral blood.

The DNA for the CDR3 is TGTGCCAGCACGGCGCTGGCTGGGGGCCTGGGAACCGGGGAGCTGTTTTTT. Protein: CASTALAGGLGTGELFF. The J gene is TRBJ2-2, the V gene TRBV28; possibly TRBD1 for D (6 bases). Trimming left V 7 bases short and J 5 bases short, with 23 bases between. The germline V gene has CDR1 MDHEN and CDR2 SYDVKM. The CDR3 runs to 17 residues.